The next 9 T cell receptor beta chains were all read from a single sample in a study of CD8+ T cells in alopecia areata. Treatment described: oral pan-JAK inhibitor, 5-10 mg twice daily. Extraction of RNA preceded its reverse transcription into cDNA, which served as the sequencing template. Here immunoSEQ multiplex PCR was the method, and the copy in TCRdb shows in-frame clones only, minus some. The repertoire holds about 210,000 clones, with around 65% as singletons. Here the sequenced sample was CD4+ T cells sorted from blood, taken around week 44, from a patient treated with tofacitinib. The source of these receptors is a human donor with alopecia areata.

This clone was seen only a few times. This sequence joins TRBV30 and TRBJ2-2; TRBD1 might be the D (5 bases). Trimming removed 3 bases from V and 4 bases from J, with 9 bases in between. This CDR3 comprises 13 residues. Germline CDR1 and CDR2: GTSNPN and SVGIG (reference sequence). The CDR3 DNA reads TGTGCCTGGAGGGGGCAAGGCACCGGGGAGCTGTTTTTT. Residues: CAWRGQGTGELFF.

The chain recombines TRBV5-4 with TRBJ1-6, with 8 bases aligning to TRBD1. The J segment lost 7 bases and the V segment lost 7 bases, leaving 10 bases of the junction unmatched. The germline CDR1 and CDR2 sequences are SGHNT and YYREEE (reference sequence). The CDR3 is 15 amino acids. CDR3 region: CASGRGQGANSPLHF. In nucleotides, the CDR3 is TGTGCCAGCGGAAGGGGGCAGGGGGCGAATTCACCCCTCCACTTT.

This rearrangement joins TRBV7-2 to TRBJ2-7, with D possibly being TRBD1 (6 bases). The CDR3 is 14 residues long. Trimming left V 3 bases short and J 3 bases short, with 12 bases between. Per germline, CDR1 SGHTA and CDR2 FQGNSA. The CDR3, as DNA: TGTGCCAGCAGCTTGACCGGGACAATCTACGAGCAGTACTTC. Residues: CASSLTGTIYEQYF.

This sequence joins TRBV29-1 and TRBJ1-1, with a weak D call TRBD1 (6 bases). Germline V gene lookup returns CDR1 SQVTM and CDR2 ANQGSEA. This CDR3 has 14 residues. Trimming took off 6 bases at V and 0 bases at J, with 14 bases between the two ends. CDR3 DNA: TGCAGCGTCCGGGGACGGGACATGAACACTGAAGCTTTCTTT. It specifies CSVRGRDMNTEAFF.

J is TRBJ1-2 and V is TRBV27; the D is unclear. V gave up 6 bases and J gave up 4 bases, with 15 bases separating them. Germline CDR1 and CDR2: MNHEY and SMNVEV (reference sequence). CDR3 size: 14 residues. The CDR3 protein is CASSLGGGSYGYTF. CDR3 nucleotide sequence: TGTGCCAGCAGCCTCGGAGGAGGGAGCTATGGCTACACCTTC.

This sequence joins TRBV7-8 and TRBJ1-6; 12 bases agree with TRBD1. The V gene's germline CDR1 is SGHVS and CDR2 FQNEAQ. After removal of 3 bases from V and 5 bases from J, the junction contained 2 bases not matched to a gene. The CDR3 covers 16 residues. CDR3 in amino acids: CASSFGTGGHNSPLHF. CDR3 DNA: TGTGCCAGCAGCTTTGGGACAGGGGGCCATAATTCACCCCTCCACTTT.

V is TRBV11-3 and J is TRBJ2-5, with D unclear. This CDR3 is built from 13 residues. Trimming removed 5 bases from V and 5 bases from J, with 12 bases in between. Germline lookup yields CDR1 SGHNT and CDR2 YENEEA. The CDR3 DNA reads TGTGCCAGCAGCCGTGGGCGATTTGAGACCCAGTACTTC. Residues: CASSRGRFETQYF.

The chain recombines TRBV19 with TRBJ2-7; tentative D call: TRBD1 (6 bases). The V gene's germline CDR1 is LNHDA and CDR2 SQIVND (reference sequence). V lost 6 bases and J lost 0, with 12 bases in between. This CDR3 region has 14 residues. The CDR3 loop is CASRTTGSSYEQYF. The CDR3 coding sequence is TGTGCCAGTAGAACCACAGGGAGCTCCTACGAGCAGTACTTC.

This chain uses TRBV2 with TRBJ2-2; 13 bases align to TRBD2. Losses at the gene ends were 6 bases for V and 0 bases for J; bases not matched to a gene: 4. The CDR3 sequence is 17 residues long. Germline loops: CDR1 SNHLY, CDR2 FYNNEI. The CDR3 region has the DNA TGTGCCAGCAGGCCCGGGACTAGCGGGACGAACACCGGGGAGCTGTTTTTT. Its protein is CASRPGTSGTNTGELFF.